This record concerns one T cell receptor beta chain sequence. This table comes from immunoSEQ multiplex PCR, and its TCRdb copy is limited to in-frame clones, with some not included. The sample includes 130,000 to 150,000 clones, 80% to 90% of them seen just once. The CDR3 sequence is 14 residues long. V lost 0 bases and J 3 bases, leaving 9 bases between the germline ends. The germline gives CDR1 LGHNA, CDR2 YSLEER. This entry is derived from a study of blood T cell repertoires in COVID-19. About the study: Samples of COVID-19 (acute and convalescent) were obtained from the United States, Italy and Spain. T cells, B-cell-depleted T cells, or PBMCs supplied cDNA or gDNA.

The V and J genes are TRBV4-3 and TRBJ2-7; D might be TRBD2 (5 bases). The TCR sequence derives from a woman aged 45-65 years with active or convalescent COVID-19. Sequenced input: peripheral blood. The CDR3 sequence is CASSQERASYEQYF. CDR3 in DNA: TGCGCCAGCAGCCAAGAGAGGGCTAGCTACGAGCAGTACTTC.